This T cell receptor beta chain was sequenced for a study of OX40 agonist ivuxolimab in advanced cancers. Repertoires were generated with immunoSEQ multiplex PCR, while TCRdb's copy carries only in-frame clones and drops some. The repertoire includes about 46,000 clones, roughly 88% of them detected once, and 55% to 60% sits in the top ten. In germline, CDR1 is SGHAT, CDR2 FQDESV (reference sequence). This CDR3 comprises 14 residues. Trimming left V 1 base short and J 8 bases short, with 14 bases between. The chain is built from TRBV11-1 and TRBJ1-2, with D hard to call. This sequence originates from an adult with an advanced solid tumor such as melanoma, head and neck, liver or kidney cancer. The sample here was CD4+ or CD8+ T cells sorted from blood, taken in a trial of the OX40 agonist ivuxolimab. The CDR3 bases are TGTGCCAGCAGCTTAGACGAGGACCGTCGGGGCTACACCTTC. This encodes CASSLDEDRRGYTF.